The rows below give T cell receptor beta chains drawn from one sample of a study of vaccination and CD4 T cells after COVID-19. Their recognized antigens are unknown. TCRdb itself ran the PCR reads through MiXCR, one entry per CDR3 protein. The data show some 16,000 distinct CDR3 sequences, under 40% seen once. The sequenced sample consisted of cultured CD4+ T cells from blood. The receptors were sampled from a human donor with COVID-19. Both conserved end residues are part of each CDR3. The order of the fields is clone size, J gene, D gene, V gene, CDR3 DNA, CDR3 protein. D genes are given only for firm matches. Part of the rows lack a size; the others show once, few, many or a class for expanded clones.

>.|TRBJ2-7|.|TRBV10-3
TGTGCCATCAGTGGGGGGGCGGATAACTACGAGCAGTACTTC
CAISGGADNYEQYF
>.|TRBJ1-1|.|TRBV6-1
TGTGCCAGCAGCCTAAATCCGGGACGCCCAACTGAAGCTTTCTTT
CASSLNPGRPTEAFF
>few|TRBJ1-2|TRBD1|TRBV6-2/TRBV6-3
TGTGCCGCTTTTCGGACAGGGGGCGAGGTTGGCTACACCTTC
CAAFRTGGEVGYTF
>few|TRBJ1-5|TRBD1|TRBV24-1
TGTGCCACCAGTGAGACAGGGGGCCGCAATCAGCCCCAGCATTTT
CATSETGGRNQPQHF
>.|TRBJ2-5|TRBD2|TRBV5-1
TGCGCCAGCAGCTTGACACTAGCGGGGAGAGAGACCCAGTACTTC
CASSLTLAGRETQYF
>.|TRBJ2-3|TRBD1|TRBV5-6
TGTGCCAGCAGCCCTACAGGGGGCGGTACGCAGTATTTT
CASSPTGGGTQYF
>.|TRBJ1-5|.|TRBV6-1
TGTGCCAGCAGTGATGGGAGGGTGGGTCAGCCCCAGCATTTT
CASSDGRVGQPQHF
>.|TRBJ2-3|TRBD1|TRBV29-1
TGCAGCGTTGGGAACCGGGACAGGGGGCTGGATACGCAGTATTTT
CSVGNRDRGLDTQYF
>.|TRBJ2-7|.|TRBV7-6
TGTGCCAGCAGCTTAGGAATGCACAACCGATCCTACGAGCAGTACTTC
CASSLGMHNRSYEQYF
>.|TRBJ2-5|.|TRBV7-3
TGTGCCAGCAGCCCTACGGGGCCCAAAGAGACCCAGTACTTC
CASSPTGPKETQYF
>.|TRBJ2-7|.|TRBV7-2
TGTGCCAGCAGGGAAGCGGGACAGACCTACGAGCAGTACTTC
CASREAGQTYEQYF
>.|TRBJ2-7|.|TRBV11-2
TGTGCCAGCAGCTTAGTTACCCCCTACGAGCAGTACTTC
CASSLVTPYEQYF
>.|TRBJ2-7|.|TRBV30
TGTGCCTGGAGTGTACCGACAGCGAGCTCCTACGAGCAGTACTTC
CAWSVPTASSYEQYF
>.|TRBJ1-1|.|TRBV5-1
TGCGCCAGCAGCTTGGGTACGTCTGAAGCTTTCTTT
CASSLGTSEAFF
>.|TRBJ1-5|TRBD1|TRBV6-1
TGTGCCAGCCTGCCGGGACAGGGGGTTCAGCCCCAGCATTTT
CASLPGQGVQPQHF
>.|TRBJ2-6|.|TRBV5-4
TGTGCCAGCAGCAACGGGATTCGCGGGGCCAACGTCCTGACTTTC
CASSNGIRGANVLTF
>.|TRBJ1-1|TRBD1|TRBV7-9
TGTGCCAGCAGGCGACAGGGGCCTGAAGCTTTCTTT
CASRRQGPEAFF
>once|TRBJ1-4|.|TRBV19
TGTGCCAGTACCCCCCGCGCCGGACCGGGTGAAAAACTGTTTTTT
CASTPRAGPGEKLFF
>few|TRBJ2-2|.|TRBV6-1
TGTGCCAGCAGTGAAACCAGGGGGGACACCGGGGAGCTGTTTTTT
CASSETRGDTGELFF
>once|TRBJ1-1|.|TRBV4-3
TGCGCCAGCAGCCAAGAGAGGTCCCAGAACACTGAAGCTTTCTTT
CASSQERSQNTEAFF
>few|TRBJ2-2|.|TRBV7-8
TGTGCCAGCAGCTTAATTTCTGGTTGGGACACCGGGGAGCTGTTTTTT
CASSLISGWDTGELFF
>.|TRBJ1-1|TRBD1|TRBV18
TGTGCCAGCTCACCTGGACAGGAGAACACTGAAGCTTTCTTT
CASSPGQENTEAFF
>.|TRBJ1-1|.|TRBV12-3/TRBV12-4
TGTGCCAGCAGAGTACGTTGGAACACTGAAGCTTTCTTT
CASRVRWNTEAFF
>.|TRBJ2-3|.|TRBV7-3
TGTGCCAGCAGCTTAACTTGGGGGGGCAGGGATACGCAGTATTTT
CASSLTWGGRDTQYF
>.|TRBJ1-5|.|TRBV20-1
TGCAGTGCTGCCGAGCCCCAGCATTTT
CSAAEPQHF
>few|TRBJ1-5|TRBD1|TRBV19
TGTGCCAGTAGCGACAGGGTTGAGCAGCCCCAGCATTTT
CASSDRVEQPQHF
>.|TRBJ2-5|.|TRBV5-1
TGCGCCAGCAGCTCGGGTCGGTCAGAGACCCAGTACTTC
CASSSGRSETQYF
>once|TRBJ2-5|.|TRBV29-1
TGCAGCGTTGACGGACAGAGTCAAGAGACCCAGTACTTC
CSVDGQSQETQYF
>.|TRBJ2-5|TRBD2|TRBV11-3
TGTGCCAGCAGCTCTGGTAGCGGGGGGGCCAAAGAGACCCAGTACTTC
CASSSGSGGAKETQYF
>.|TRBJ1-2|.|TRBV6-1
TGTGCCAGCAGTGATCACAGGGTCTATGGCTACACCTTC
CASSDHRVYGYTF
>.|TRBJ1-1|.|TRBV20-1
TGCAGTGCTAGATCCCTCGTCAGGGGTGGTAATTTGGCTTTCTTT
CSARSLVRGGNLAFF
>.|TRBJ2-1|TRBD2|TRBV6-1
TGTGCCAGCAGCACTCAGCGGGGTTCCCGGTCTGTGCAGTTCTTC
CASSTQRGSRSVQFF
>few|TRBJ1-1|.|TRBV7-9
TGTGCCAGCAACGTTCGCCCCGGCGGCACTGAAGCTTTCTTT
CASNVRPGGTEAFF
>.|TRBJ1-5|.|TRBV7-9
TGTGCCAGCAGCTCACAGGGAAATCAGCCCCAGCATTTT
CASSSQGNQPQHF
>.|TRBJ1-4|TRBD1|TRBV19
TGTGCCAGTATCAAGGCAGGGGGATATGAAAAACTGTTTTTT
CASIKAGGYEKLFF
>.|TRBJ2-6|.|TRBV6-2/TRBV6-3
TGTGCCAGCAGCCGACACTCTGGGGCCAACGTCCTGACTTTC
CASSRHSGANVLTF
>few|TRBJ2-7|.|TRBV6-1
TGTGCCAGCAGTGTAGGAGCGGTAGCCTACGAGCAGTACTTC
CASSVGAVAYEQYF
>.|TRBJ2-2|TRBD2|TRBV5-1
TGCGCCAGCAGCTTTTGGACTAGCGGGGGCCTGAACACCGGGGAGCTGTTTTTT
CASSFWTSGGLNTGELFF
>.|TRBJ2-2|TRBD1|TRBV24-1
TGTGCCACCAGCTCCCCGGGACAGGGGAACACCGGGGAGCTGTTTTTT
CATSSPGQGNTGELFF
>few|TRBJ2-1|.|TRBV20-1
TGCAGTGCTCAGCGGGACAGCCATGAGCAGTTCTTC
CSAQRDSHEQFF
>.|TRBJ1-2|.|TRBV30
TGTGCCTGGAGTGTCGGTATCCCGACTATTTCTGGCTACACCTTC
CAWSVGIPTISGYTF
>.|TRBJ1-2|TRBD1|TRBV24-1
TGTGCCACCAGTTTGACAGGGGACTATGGCCACACCTTC
CATSLTGDYGHTF
>few|TRBJ2-2|.|TRBV5-1
TGCGCCAGCAGCTTGGCAGGGGACGGGGAGCTGTTTTTT
CASSLAGDGELFF
>.|TRBJ1-2|TRBD1|TRBV24-1
TGTGCCACCAGTGACTCCGGGACAGGGGAGTGGGAAGGCTACACCTTC
CATSDSGTGEWEGYTF
>.|TRBJ2-7|.|TRBV20-1
TGCAGTGCTAGACTGACTAGTCGTACGGACTACGAGCAGTACTTC
CSARLTSRTDYEQYF
>.|TRBJ2-3|.|TRBV4-1
TGCGCCAGCAGCCAAGATCAAGGGGCCGGCACAGATACGCAGTATTTT
CASSQDQGAGTDTQYF
>.|TRBJ1-6|TRBD1|TRBV19
TGTGCCAGTAGTGTTACAGGGGTAGAGAATTCACCCCTCCACTTT
CASSVTGVENSPLHF
>few|TRBJ2-2|.|TRBV10-1
TGCGCCAGCAGTGAGAGCCTAAACACCGGGGAGCTGTTTTTT
CASSESLNTGELFF
>.|TRBJ2-5|TRBD2|TRBV5-6
TGTGCCAGCAGCTTCGGACTAGCGGGGGGCCAAGAGACCCAGTACTTC
CASSFGLAGGQETQYF
>.|TRBJ1-1|.|TRBV7-2
TGTGCCAGCATCTTCGGACAGTCCTCTGAAGCTTTCTTT
CASIFGQSSEAFF
>few|TRBJ1-5|.|TRBV19
TGTGCCAGTAGTAAGGGGGAAACCACTAGCAATCAGCCCCAGCATTTT
CASSKGETTSNQPQHF
>.|TRBJ1-1|.|TRBV18
TGTGCCAGCTCACCACCGGGCCAGTTGAACACTGAAGCTTTCTTT
CASSPPGQLNTEAFF
>.|TRBJ2-1|.|TRBV24-1
TGTGCCACCAGTGATTTGGGGCAGAAGGACGATGAGCAGTTCTTC
CATSDLGQKDDEQFF
>few|TRBJ1-2|.|TRBV28
TGTGCCAGCAGGAGGCCCCAGGGAAATGGCTACACCTTC
CASRRPQGNGYTF
>.|TRBJ2-1|TRBD1|TRBV6-2/TRBV6-3
TGTGCCAGCAGAGGGGGGGGACAGGGGGTCAATGAGCAGTTCTTC
CASRGGGQGVNEQFF